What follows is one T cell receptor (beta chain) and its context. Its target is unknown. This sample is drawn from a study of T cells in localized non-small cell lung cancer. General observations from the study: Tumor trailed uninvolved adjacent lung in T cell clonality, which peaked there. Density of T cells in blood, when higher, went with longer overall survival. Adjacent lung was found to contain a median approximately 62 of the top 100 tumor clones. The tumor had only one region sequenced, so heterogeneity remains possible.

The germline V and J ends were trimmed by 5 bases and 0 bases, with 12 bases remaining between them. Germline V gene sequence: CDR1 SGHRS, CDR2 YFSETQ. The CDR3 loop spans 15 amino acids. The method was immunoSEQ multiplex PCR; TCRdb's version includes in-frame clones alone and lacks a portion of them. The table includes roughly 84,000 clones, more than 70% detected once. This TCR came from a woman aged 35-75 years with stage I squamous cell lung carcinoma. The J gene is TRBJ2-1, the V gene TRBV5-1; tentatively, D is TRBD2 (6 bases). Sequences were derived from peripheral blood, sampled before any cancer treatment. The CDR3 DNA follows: TGCGCCAGCAGAATAGCGGAGATCTCCTACAATGAGCAGTTCTTC. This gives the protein CASRIAEISYNEQFF.